The 26 T cell receptor beta chains below come from one sample, sequenced in a study of OX40 agonist ivuxolimab in advanced cancers. The protocol was immunoSEQ multiplex PCR, while the TCRdb copy is restricted to in-frame clones and leaves out a portion. The sample has some 72,000 clones; roughly nine tenths are singletons. The starting material was CD4+ or CD8+ T cells sorted from blood, obtained in a trial of the OX40 agonist ivuxolimab. These receptors all come from an adult with an advanced solid tumor such as melanoma, head and neck, liver or kidney cancer.

This clone occurred once. This chain joins TRBV2 and TRBJ1-2; D perhaps matches TRBD1 (5 bases). V lost 6 bases, J lost 3 bases, and 11 bases lay in between. The CDR3 consists of 13 residues. CDR1 and CDR2 (germline): SNHLY, FYNNEI. This CDR3 reads CASRGDGYYGYTF. CDR3 coding DNA: TGTGCCAGCAGAGGGGACGGATACTATGGCTACACCTTC.

This clone occurred a few times. J is TRBJ2-2 and V is TRBV19; D perhaps matches TRBD1 (5 bases). The CDR3 is made up of 18 amino acids. The germline V gene encodes CDR1 LNHDA and CDR2 SQIVND (reference sequence). Trimming left V 6 bases short and J 6 bases short, with 26 bases between. In DNA, the CDR3 is TGTGCCAGTAGCCCTTTTCCCCCTTCTTGGCAGGGTCCCGGGGAGCTGTTTTTT. Amino acid sequence: CASSPFPPSWQGPGELFF.

This clone was observed a single time. The chain joins TRBV6-1 to TRBJ2-6; 9 bases line up with TRBD1. The CDR3 has 15 residues. Germline V CDR1 and CDR2: MNHNS, SASEGT. Unmatched junction bases numbered 11, after V lost 5 bases and J lost 12 bases. CDR3: CASSSGQGLRGVLTF. DNA for the CDR3: TGTGCCAGCAGTTCGGGACAGGGACTCCGTGGCGTCCTGACTTTC.

The rearrangement uses TRBV25-1 and TRBJ1-2; TRBD1 matches 8 bases. In germline, CDR1 is MGHDK, CDR2 SYGVNS. Trimming at V came to 9 bases and at J to 8 bases, leaving 11 bases not matched to a gene. CDR3 length equals 13 residues. The CDR3 protein is CASHSDREWGYTF. The DNA of the CDR3 is TGTGCCAGTCACTCGGACAGGGAATGGGGCTACACCTTC.

The rearrangement links TRBV7-9 to TRBJ2-7, with D perhaps TRBD1 (5 bases). CDR3 length equals 13 residues. CDR1 SEHNR and CDR2 FQNEAQ come from the germline V gene (reference sequence). Trimming removed 5 bases at V and 6 bases at J, with 14 bases between. This CDR3 is CASSRLGPGEQYF. For the CDR3, the DNA is TGTGCCAGCAGCCGGCTGGGGCCGGGCGAGCAGTACTTC.

The genes are TRBV5-1 and TRBJ1-1; 9 nucleotides align to TRBD1. The germline CDR1 and CDR2 sequences are SGHRS and YFSETQ. This CDR3 region has 16 residues. Unmatched junction bases numbered 6, after V lost 2 bases and J lost 1 base. CDR3 in DNA: TGCGCCAGCAGCTTTGAACAGGGGGCATCGAACACTGAAGCTTTCTTT. As protein: CASSFEQGASNTEAFF. Filled out from reference TRBV5-1 and TRBJ1-1, the complete variable domain reads KAGVTQTPRYLIKTRGQQVTLSCSPISGHRSVSWYQQTPGQGLQFLFEYFSETQRNKGNFPGRFSGRQFSNSRSEMNVSTLELGDSALYLCASSFEQGASNTEAFFGQGTRLTVV.

Turning to this clone: Other DNA sequences within the sample encode an identical CDR3. The chain uses TRBV5-6 and TRBJ1-1; D call uncertain. Trimming pared 0 bases from V and 1 base from J, leaving 4 bases between. Germline V gene data show CDR1 as SGHDT and CDR2 as YYEEEE. CDR3 length: 13 amino acids. The CDR3 coding sequence is TGTGCCAGCAGCTTGGGCCCGAACACTGAAGCTTTCTTT. Protein product: CASSLGPNTEAFF. Based on the CDR3 plus reference TRBV5-6 and TRBJ1-1, the full variable domain is DAGVTQSPTHLIKTRGQQVTLRCSPKSGHDTVSWYQQALGQGPQFIFQYYEEEERQRGNFPDRFSGHQFPNYSSELNVNALLLGDSALYLCASSLGPNTEAFFGQGTRLTVV.

V is TRBV5-4 and J is TRBJ2-3, with 7 nucleotides matching TRBD2. The CDR3 is 17 residues long. Per germline, CDR1 SGHNT and CDR2 YYREEE (reference sequence). The ends lost 4 bases at V and 0 bases at J; junction bases unmatched: 11. The CDR3: CASSRGGGEPSTDTQYF. The CDR3 bases are TGTGCCAGCAGCCGCGGCGGGGGAGAACCTAGCACAGATACGCAGTATTTT. The entire variable domain, with the rest obtained from reference TRBV5-4 and TRBJ2-3, is as follows: ETGVTQSPTHLIKTRGQQVTLRCSSQSGHNTVSWYQQALGQGPQFIFQYYREEENGRGNFPPRFSGLQFPNYSSELNVNALELDDSALYLCASSRGGGEPSTDTQYFGPGTRLTVL.

The gene calls are TRBV18 and TRBJ2-3; D is possibly TRBD1 or TRBD2 (5 bases each). The CDR3 totals 16 residues. V lost 4 bases and J lost 0, with 14 bases in between. Per the germline V gene, CDR1 is KGHSH and CDR2 is LQKENI. CDR3 sequence (DNA): TGTGCCAGCTCACGAGGGGTGACAGCTAGCACAGATACGCAGTATTTT. Its protein product is CASSRGVTASTDTQYF.

The J gene is TRBJ1-2, the V gene TRBV5-4, with a tentative D call TRBD1 (5 bases). Germline lookup yields CDR1 SGHNT and CDR2 YYREEE (reference sequence). This CDR3 comprises 14 residues. Trimming removed 5 bases from V and 7 bases from J, with 18 bases in between. CDR3 amino acids: CASRRVGRFSGYTF. The CDR3 DNA is TGTGCCAGCAGGCGGGTGGGGCGGTTTAGTGGCTACACCTTC. Together with reference TRBV5-4 and TRBJ1-2, the CDR3 gives the full variable domain: ETGVTQSPTHLIKTRGQQVTLRCSSQSGHNTVSWYQQALGQGPQFIFQYYREEENGRGNFPPRFSGLQFPNYSSELNVNALELDDSALYLCASRRVGRFSGYTFGSGTRLTVV.

The chain couples TRBV28 to TRBJ2-1; 7 nucleotides match TRBD2. In germline, CDR1 is MDHEN, CDR2 SYDVKM. V was pared by 1 base and J by 15 bases, with 15 bases of the junction left unmatched. CDR3 length equals 15 residues. The CDR3 region is CASSLYYGGGPSTFF. The DNA of the CDR3 is TGTGCCAGCAGTTTATATTATGGGGGAGGGCCATCGACGTTCTTC.

The chain recombines TRBV2 with TRBJ2-7; perhaps TRBD2 as D (6 bases). The V gene's germline CDR1 is SNHLY and CDR2 FYNNEI. The V gene lost 4 bases and the J gene lost 2 bases, with 12 bases spanning the gap. There are 14 residues in the CDR3. The chain's CDR3 is CASSGFRGTYEQYF. The CDR3 bases are TGTGCCAGCAGTGGTTTCCGGGGGACCTACGAGCAGTACTTC.

This clone was found once. This rearrangement joins TRBV6-6 to TRBJ1-3; a weak D match, TRBD1 (6 bases). Trimming stripped 4 bases from V and 3 bases from J, with 7 bases between. In germline, CDR1 is MNHNY, CDR2 SVGAGI (reference sequence). The CDR3 totals 13 residues. The CDR3 sequence is CASSSGVGNTIYF. CDR3 DNA: TGTGCCAGCAGTTCAGGGGTTGGAAACACCATATATTTT.

The chain recombines TRBV18 with TRBJ2-4; TRBD2 matches at 10 bases. Germline assignment: CDR1 KGHSH and CDR2 LQKENI. Unmatched junction bases numbered 2, after V lost 3 bases and J lost 0 bases. The CDR3 is 16 amino acids. The CDR3: CASSPGLAAAKNIQYF. CDR3 nucleotides: TGTGCCAGCTCACCCGGACTAGCGGCAGCCAAAAACATTCAGTACTTC.

This chain links TRBV6-5 with TRBJ2-1, with D uncertain. Trimming left V 6 bases short and J 4 bases short, with 16 bases between. The CDR3 is made up of 15 amino acids. Looked up from germline, CDR1 is MNHEY and CDR2 is SVGAGI. CDR3 coding DNA: TGTGCCAGCAGACTACAGCCAAATTATTACAATGAGCAGTTCTTC. This codes for CASRLQPNYYNEQFF.

The gene calls are TRBV19 and TRBJ2-1, with 8 bases matching TRBD2. Germline CDR1 is LNHDA and CDR2 is SQIVND (reference sequence). With V trimmed by 1 base and J by 1 base, 3 bases remained unmatched. The CDR3 sequence is 16 residues long. The chain's CDR3 is CASSIGSGGSYNEQFF. The CDR3 DNA reads TGTGCCAGTAGTATAGGGAGCGGGGGATCCTACAATGAGCAGTTCTTC.

This clone was counted a single time. The chain recombines TRBV6-6 with TRBJ1-5; 7 bases fit TRBD1. The germline CDR1 and CDR2 sequences are MNHNY and SVGAGI (reference sequence). The V gene end was trimmed by 6 bases and the J gene end by 1 base; junction bases not matched to a gene: 3. This CDR3 is built from 14 residues. The CDR3 coding sequence is TGTGCCAGCAGAGCACAGGGGAGCAATCAGCCCCAGCATTTT. Protein sequence: CASRAQGSNQPQHF.

For this clone: Other DNA sequences in this specimen translate into the identical CDR3. The V gene is TRBV7-9, the J gene TRBJ2-5; D may be TRBD2 (7 bases). The CDR3 extends over 14 amino acids. Germline V gives CDR1 SEHNR, CDR2 FQNEAQ (reference sequence). V lost 0 bases, J lost 5 bases, and 10 bases lay in between. CDR3 in amino acids: CASSLAGGQETQYF. The CDR3 bases are TGTGCCAGCAGCTTAGCGGGGGGGCAGGAGACCCAGTACTTC.

CDR3 region: CASSDPGWLAGVETQYF. CDR3 sequence (DNA): TGTGCCAGCAGTGACCCCGGGTGGCTAGCGGGAGTCGAGACCCAGTACTTC. The chain employs TRBV6-1 and TRBJ2-5; 10 nucleotides agree with TRBD2. After removal of 3 bases from V and 5 bases from J, the junction contained 12 bases not matched to a gene. The CDR3 sequence is 17 residues long. The germline gives CDR1 MNHNS, CDR2 SASEGT.

The chain uses TRBV5-5 and TRBJ2-7, with D unclear. The germline V and J ends were trimmed by 2 bases and 7 bases, with 13 bases remaining between them. Germline loops: CDR1 SGHKS, CDR2 YYEKEE (reference sequence). The CDR3 contains 13 residues. This CDR3 reads CASSLVLATEQYF. CDR3 in DNA: TGTGCCAGCAGCTTAGTACTGGCCACGGAGCAGTACTTC.

The chain is built from TRBV5-1 and TRBJ2-1, with D hard to call. CDR3 length: 15 amino acids. The V and J ends lost 4 bases and 0 bases respectively, with 11 bases between them. In germline, CDR1 is SGHRS, CDR2 YFSETQ. The CDR3 region is CASSVELSSYNEQFF. The CDR3 DNA is TGCGCCAGCAGCGTGGAGCTTAGCTCCTACAATGAGCAGTTCTTC.

The CDR3 DNA sequence: TGTGCCAGCAGTTTATGGGGGACCTGGCCGGGGGTTCAAGAGACCCAGTACTTC. Translated, it gives CASSLWGTWPGVQETQYF. V gene TRBV28 combines with J gene TRBJ2-5; D perhaps matches TRBD2 (6 bases). The germline V gene has CDR1 MDHEN and CDR2 SYDVKM. V shed 0 bases and J shed 2 bases, with 19 bases lying between them. The CDR3 covers 18 residues. Drawing the rest from reference TRBV28 and TRBJ2-5, the complete variable domain is DVKVTQSSRYLVKRTGEKVFLECVQDMDHENMFWYRQDPGLGLRLIYFSYDVKMKEKGDIPEGYSVSREKKERFSLILESASTNQTSMYLCASSLWGTWPGVQETQYFGPGTRLLVL.

CDR3 protein: CASSQSEGKETQYF. In DNA, the CDR3 is TGCGCCAGCAGCCAATCTGAGGGGAAAGAGACCCAGTACTTC. The gene calls are TRBV4-1 and TRBJ2-5; either TRBD1 or TRBD2 may fit D (5 bases each). This CDR3 has 14 amino acids. V was trimmed by 2 bases and J by 3 bases, leaving 10 bases between them. Per the germline V gene, CDR1 is MGHRA and CDR2 is YSYEKL.

The rearrangement joins TRBV18 to TRBJ2-7; D might be TRBD1 (5 bases). Per the germline V gene, CDR1 is KGHSH and CDR2 is LQKENI. V was shortened by 0 bases and J by 6 bases, with 9 bases between the two germline ends. The CDR3 runs to 13 residues. The chain's CDR3 is CASSPPQGGEQYF. The CDR3 DNA reads TGTGCCAGCTCACCACCGCAGGGTGGCGAGCAGTACTTC.

The chain has TRBV25-1 and TRBJ2-1; 8 nucleotides align to TRBD2. CDR1 and CDR2 from the germline V gene are MGHDK and SYGVNS. This CDR3 spans 16 amino acids. Trimming cost V 0 bases and J 8 bases; bases outside gene matches: 9. CDR3 bases: TGTGCCAGCAGTGAATATAGAGGCGGGAGGATAGATGAGCAGTTCTTC. This gives the protein CASSEYRGGRIDEQFF.

This chain uses TRBV30 with TRBJ2-7; no firm D call. Trimming took 0 bases from V and 1 from J, leaving 4 bases between them. CDR3 length: 12 residues. Germline V CDR1 and CDR2: GTSNPN, SVGIG (reference sequence). The CDR3 DNA sequence: TGTGCCTGGAGTGTACGTTCCTACGAGCAGTACTTC. Amino acids: CAWSVRSYEQYF.